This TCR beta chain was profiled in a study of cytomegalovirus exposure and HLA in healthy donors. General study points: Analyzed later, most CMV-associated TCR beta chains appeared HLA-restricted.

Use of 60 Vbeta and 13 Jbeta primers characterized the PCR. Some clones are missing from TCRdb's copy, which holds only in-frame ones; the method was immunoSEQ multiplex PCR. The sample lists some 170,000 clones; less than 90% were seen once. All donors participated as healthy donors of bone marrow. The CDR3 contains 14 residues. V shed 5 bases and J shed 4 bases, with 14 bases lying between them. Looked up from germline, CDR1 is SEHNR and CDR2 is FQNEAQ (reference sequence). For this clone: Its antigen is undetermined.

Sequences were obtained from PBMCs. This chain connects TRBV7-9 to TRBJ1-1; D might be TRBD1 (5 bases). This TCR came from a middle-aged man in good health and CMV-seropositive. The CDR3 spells CASSRFVGLTEAFF. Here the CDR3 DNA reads TGTGCCAGCAGCCGATTCGTGGGGCTCACTGAAGCTTTCTTT.